Sequencing of this T cell receptor (beta chain) was carried out in a study of blood T cells in healthy people across ages (dated by TCRdb to between 2014 and 2017). A note on the overall study: In model experiments, roughly one uniquely barcoded TCR beta cDNA molecule per two T cells was captured by template switching. Using deep sequencing normalized with unique cDNA molecular identifiers, the study measured how TCR beta repertoire diversity changes with age. Donors were grouped into four age groups: young (average approximately 15 years), middle-aged (about 40), aged (around 60) and long-lived (about 89). Donors of different ages were randomly distributed across sequencing lanes to avoid experimental bias. The study analyzed two additional independent replicas of 1 million unique cDNA reads from the same blood draw for two donors, one aged 18 to 29 and one aged 80 or older.

Including cysteine and phenylalanine, the CDR3 has 15 amino acids. Just the 45-base CDR3 DNA is kept, in frame starting at base 1. Germline trimming: 3 bases from V, 4 bases from J; junction bases outside gene matches: 6. The germline V gene encodes CDR1 SGHRS and CDR2 YFSETQ. To prepare the library, 5' RACE was applied. The run used an Illumina HiSeq 2500. The second PCR ran for about 6 to 12 cycles and used a J-beta primer mix along with a sample-barcoded 5' primer. Each TCR beta cDNA molecule received a unique molecular identifier from a template-switch 5' adaptor carrying 12 random nucleotides. At least 2.5 million CDR3-containing paired-end reads were obtained from each sample. All of the RNA was converted into first-strand cDNA using the Mint cDNA synthesis kit, with a TRBC-specific oligonucleotide serving as the primer. After uracil-DNA glycosylase treatment, a first 18-cycle PCR used universal primers M1SS and BC2_uni_R on all cDNA. The authors' pipeline ran thus. Normalization of each sample was performed by random selection of 1 million high-quality reads, each carrying a distinct molecular identifier. Instead of being binned into consensus sequences, reads that shared molecular identifiers were thrown out. MiTCR, with a Q25 quality threshold and the strictest error-elimination algorithm, was used for CDR3 identification, clonotype clustering and error correction. Lower-bound total TCR beta diversity was estimated with a nonparametric unseen species model using Euler transformation. Using fastp at Q25 and MiXCR, TCRdb reprocessed the public reads and kept productive beta chains. Under each unique CDR3 protein, matching rows form one entry showing the most common genes and DNA. What appears here as the V and J calls and clone size reflects TCRdb's work, not the paper's. The sample yields fewer than 950,000 distinct CDR3 sequences; roughly 35% were counted once. The leading ten clones occupy roughly 13% of the sample.

What the authors observed across the whole study: Compared with the aged group, the long-lived group had more naive CD4+ T cells, fewer expanded clones and increased TCR diversity, a pattern suggesting age selection. Bulk unsorted PBMC profiling prevented conclusive comparison of naive and antigen-experienced compartments. A strong correlation was found between observed TCR beta diversity and the percentage of naive T cells measured by flow cytometry. Estimates of total diversity from one million sequenced T cells were regarded as lower bounds and underestimates. As age increased, observed TCR beta diversity per million T cells dropped in a roughly linear way, and a significant reduction was already evident by age 40. The CMV infection status of donors was not known, potentially confounding age-related changes in expanded clonotypes.

Donors were about 36 systemically healthy Caucasian individuals from Russia aged roughly 6 to 90 years. Each donor gave about 10 milliliters of peripheral blood, drawn into EDTA-treated Vacutainer tubes. Ficoll-Paque density-gradient centrifugation was used to isolate PBMCs, with at least 6 million obtained per sample. Trizol reagent was used to extract total RNA from PBMCs, with at least 5.5 micrograms per sample. For every donor, flow cytometry on a PBMC aliquot measured the percentage of naive CD45RAhigh/CD27high T cells. This clonotype has only a few counts. What this receptor recognizes is not known. Per-base quality was not reported, and no clone a single base away is much larger than it.

Sequencing was done on a sample of blood. This TCR came from a man aged 18 to 29 in good health. The chain is assembled from TRBV5-1 and TRBJ1-4; TRBD1 matches 7 bases in the middle. The sequenced DNA: TGCGCCAGCAGCTCGGGAGGGGGCGATAATGAAAAACTGTTTTTT. It codes for CASSSGGGDNEKLFF. Reference TRBV5-1 and TRBJ1-4 genes cover what lies past the CDR3, so the full variable domain is KAGVTQTPRYLIKTRGQQVTLSCSPISGHRSVSWYQQTPGQGLQFLFEYFSETQRNKGNFPGRFSGRQFSNSRSEMNVSTLELGDSALYLCASSSGGGDNEKLFFGSGTQLSVL.